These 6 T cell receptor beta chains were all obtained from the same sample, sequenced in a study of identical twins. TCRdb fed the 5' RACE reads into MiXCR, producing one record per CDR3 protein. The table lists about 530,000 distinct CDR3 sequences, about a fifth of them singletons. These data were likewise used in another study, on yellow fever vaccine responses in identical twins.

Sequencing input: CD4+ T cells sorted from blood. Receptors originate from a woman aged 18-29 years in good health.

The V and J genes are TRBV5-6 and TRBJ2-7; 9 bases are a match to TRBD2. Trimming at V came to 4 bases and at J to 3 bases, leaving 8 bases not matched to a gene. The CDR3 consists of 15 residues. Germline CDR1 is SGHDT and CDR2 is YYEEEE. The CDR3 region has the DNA TGTGCCAGCAGCCCGACGGGCGGGAGGGACTACGAGCAGTACTTC. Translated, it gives CASSPTGGRDYEQYF.

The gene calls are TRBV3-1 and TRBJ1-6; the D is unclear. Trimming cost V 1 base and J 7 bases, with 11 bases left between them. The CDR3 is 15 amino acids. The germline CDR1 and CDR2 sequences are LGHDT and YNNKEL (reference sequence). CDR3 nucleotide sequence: TGTGCCAGCAGCCAAGTGGCGGGTGGCAATTCACCCCTCCACTTT. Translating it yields CASSQVAGGNSPLHF.

CDR3: CASSNDRASSYEQYV. Written as DNA, the CDR3 is TGTGCCAGCAGTAATGACAGGGCAAGCTCCTACGAGCAGTACGTC. The chain couples TRBV7-9 to TRBJ2-7; TRBD1 matches 7 bases. From germline, CDR1 is SEHNR and CDR2 FQNEAQ (reference sequence). V lost 6 bases and J lost 0; bases outside the gene matches: 8. This CDR3 is 15 amino acids long.

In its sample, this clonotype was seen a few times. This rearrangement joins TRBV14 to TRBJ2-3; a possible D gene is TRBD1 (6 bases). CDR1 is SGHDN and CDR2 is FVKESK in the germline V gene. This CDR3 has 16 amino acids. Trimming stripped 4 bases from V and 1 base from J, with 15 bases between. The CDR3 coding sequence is TGTGCCAGCAGCCGCCTACAGGGCCCCGGCACAGATACGCAGTATTTT. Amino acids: CASSRLQGPGTDTQYF. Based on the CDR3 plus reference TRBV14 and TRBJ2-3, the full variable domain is EAGVTQFPSHSVIEKGQTVTLRCDPISGHDNLYWYRRVMGKEIKFLLHFVKESKQDESGMPNNRFLAERTGGTYSTLKVQPAELEDSGVYFCASSRLQGPGTDTQYFGPGTRLTVL.

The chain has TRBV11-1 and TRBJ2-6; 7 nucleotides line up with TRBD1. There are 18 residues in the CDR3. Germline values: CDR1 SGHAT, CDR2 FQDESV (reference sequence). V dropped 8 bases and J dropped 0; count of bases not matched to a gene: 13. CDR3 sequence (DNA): TGTGCCAGCGGCGGTGTTTGGGGACAGCCCTCTGGGGCCAACGTCCTGACTTTC. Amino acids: CASGGVWGQPSGANVLTF.

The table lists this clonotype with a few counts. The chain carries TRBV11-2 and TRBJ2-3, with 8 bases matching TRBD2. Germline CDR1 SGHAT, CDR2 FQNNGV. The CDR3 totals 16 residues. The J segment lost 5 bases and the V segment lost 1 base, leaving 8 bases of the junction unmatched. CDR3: CASSLGWGLVEDTQYF. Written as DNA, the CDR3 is TGTGCCAGCAGCTTAGGGTGGGGACTAGTTGAAGATACGCAGTATTTT.